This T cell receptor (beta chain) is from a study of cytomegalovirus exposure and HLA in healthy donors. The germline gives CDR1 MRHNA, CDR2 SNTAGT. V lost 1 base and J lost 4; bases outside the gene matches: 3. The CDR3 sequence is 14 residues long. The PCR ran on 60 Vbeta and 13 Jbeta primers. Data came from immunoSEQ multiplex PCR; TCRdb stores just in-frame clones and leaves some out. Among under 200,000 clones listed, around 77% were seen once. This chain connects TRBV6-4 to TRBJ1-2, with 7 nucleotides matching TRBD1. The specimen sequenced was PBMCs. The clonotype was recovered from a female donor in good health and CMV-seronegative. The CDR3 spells CASSDYAGGYGYTF. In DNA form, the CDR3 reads TGTGCCAGCAGTGACTACGCAGGGGGCTATGGCTACACCTTC.